This passage covers 21 T cell receptor beta chains from one sample sequenced in a study of T cells in Graves' hyperthyroidism and ophthalmopathy. TCR beta CDR3 regions were amplified from RNA transcripts. The TCR CDR3 was amplified in a first-round RT-PCR using the HTBI primer set. TCRdb processed the multiplex PCR reads anew with MiXCR; each CDR3 protein has one entry. Of more than 500,000 distinct CDR3 sequences detected, about 15% appear once; the ten largest clones hold about 3.9%. Sequenced material: blood. These receptors all stem from a woman between 40 and 55 years old with Graves' ophthalmopathy.

This clonotype was seen a few times. J is TRBJ1-2 and V is TRBV6-2 or TRBV6-3; 7 bases are shared with TRBD1. This CDR3 comprises 15 residues. V shed 2 bases and J 5 bases; nucleotides not matched to a gene: 8. In germline, CDR1 is MNHEY, CDR2 SVGEGT. The CDR3 DNA sequence: TGTGCCAGCAGTTACACCCCGGACAGGAAGTATGGCTACACCTTC. Its protein product is CASSYTPDRKYGYTF.

Notes on this clonotype: It may be a read error: a sequence one base away is much more abundant. The rearrangement uses TRBV2 and TRBJ2-5; D possibly uses TRBD1 or TRBD2 (5 bases each). The CDR3 sequence is 14 residues long. The V gene's germline CDR1 is SNHLY and CDR2 FYNNEI. DNA for the CDR3: TGTGCCAGCAGAGACGGGACCGACCAAGAGACCCGGTACTTC. It specifies CASRDGTDQETRYF.

V gene TRBV11-2 combines with J gene TRBJ2-2, with D hard to call. This CDR3 contains 14 residues. The germline V gene has CDR1 SGHAT and CDR2 FQNNGV. V lost 2 bases to trimming and J lost 3 bases, with 7 bases between them. CDR3 sequence reads: CASSLSSHTGELFF. CDR3 DNA sequence: TGTGCCAGCAGCTTATCCTCACACACCGGGGAGCTGTTTTTT.

The V gene is TRBV7-2, the J gene TRBJ2-4; D not certain. The CDR3 is 15 residues long. Germline CDR1 is SGHTA and CDR2 is FQGNSA. The V end was cut by 5 bases, the J end by 7 bases, with 18 bases between. CDR3 sequence: CASSPRPDRRNIQYF. The CDR3 region has the DNA TGTGCCAGCAGCCCTAGGCCGGACCGACGCAACATTCAGTACTTC.

The table lists this clonotype with many counts. The chain joins TRBV28 to TRBJ2-2; D is ambiguous. The germline V and J ends were trimmed by 1 base and 1 base, with 10 bases remaining between them. CDR1 MDHEN and CDR2 SYDVKM come from the germline V gene. This CDR3 is 16 amino acids long. The CDR3: CASSLLVGQNTGELFF. DNA for the CDR3: TGTGCCAGCAGTTTATTAGTTGGGCAGAACACCGGGGAGCTGTTTTTT. The full variable domain, its missing parts supplied by reference TRBV28 and TRBJ2-2, is DVKVTQSSRYLVKRTGEKVFLECVQDMDHENMFWYRQDPGLGLRLIYFSYDVKMKEKGDIPEGYSVSREKKERFSLILESASTNQTSMYLCASSLLVGQNTGELFFGEGSRLTVL.

This clonotype was found many times. The gene calls are TRBV28 and TRBJ1-1, with no clear D. The germline CDR1 and CDR2 sequences are MDHEN and SYDVKM. The V end lost 6 bases, the J end lost 3 bases, and 11 bases lay between the germline ends. This CDR3 has 13 amino acids. The CDR3 region is CASSPPDDTEAFF. The CDR3 region has the DNA TGTGCCAGCAGCCCCCCGGACGACACTGAAGCTTTCTTT. The full variable domain, completed using reference TRBV28 and TRBJ1-1, is DVKVTQSSRYLVKRTGEKVFLECVQDMDHENMFWYRQDPGLGLRLIYFSYDVKMKEKGDIPEGYSVSREKKERFSLILESASTNQTSMYLCASSPPDDTEAFFGQGTRLTVV.

The gene calls are TRBV11-2 and TRBJ1-1; D gene uncertain. CDR3 length: 14 residues. Germline loops: CDR1 SGHAT, CDR2 FQNNGV. Between the trimmed V and J ends, which lost 4 bases and 1 base, there was a span of 10 bases. The CDR3 region has the DNA TGTGCCAGCAGCTCATTGGCAGAGAACACTGAAGCTTTCTTT. This translates into CASSSLAENTEAFF.

This clonotype has only one observation. This may arise from a read error, as a much more abundant clone is one base away. V usage is TRBV4-2 and J usage is TRBJ2-7, with no clear D. The ends were cut back, 0 bases at V and 3 bases at J, with 12 bases in the middle. The CDR3 spans 15 residues. Germline CDR1 is LGHNA and CDR2 is YNFKEQ. The CDR3 loop reads CASSQEAWVDYEQYF. The DNA for the CDR3 is TGTGCCAGCAGCCAAGAGGCGTGGGTGGACTACGAGCAGTACTTC.

This clonotype was seen at least ten times. The chain uses TRBV9 and TRBJ2-7; D is undetermined. Looked up from germline, CDR1 is SGDLS and CDR2 is YYNGEE. The CDR3 runs to 16 residues. V was clipped by 0 bases and J by 4 bases, with 17 bases between them. The CDR3 nucleotides are TGTGCCAGCAGCGTAGCTACCGCTACTGATTCTTACGAGCAGTACTTC. Protein sequence: CASSVATATDSYEQYF.

This clonotype was found many times. The chain couples TRBV6-5 to TRBJ2-5, with D hard to call. Germline assignment: CDR1 MNHEY and CDR2 SVGAGI. The germline V and J ends were trimmed by 6 bases and 5 bases, with 16 bases remaining between them. CDR3 size: 14 residues. CDR3: CASRPGPDWETQYF. CDR3 bases: TGTGCCAGCAGACCGGGTCCTGACTGGGAGACCCAGTACTTC.

This clonotype has more than one count but fewer than ten. V usage is TRBV14 and J usage is TRBJ2-7; TRBD2 matches 11 bases. Germline assignment: CDR1 SGHDN and CDR2 FVKESK. The CDR3 has 14 amino acids. The V gene end was trimmed by 6 bases and the J gene end by 7 bases; junction bases not matched to a gene: 8. The CDR3 DNA reads as TGTGCCAGCAGTTTAGCGGGAGGGCCTAAAGAGCAGTACTTC. Amino acid sequence: CASSLAGGPKEQYF.

This clonotype came up a few times. The V call is TRBV4-2, the J call TRBJ1-6; 10 bases match TRBD1. The junction had 3 bases not matched to a gene; V was cut back by 0 bases and J by 7 bases. Germline V gene data show CDR1 as LGHNA and CDR2 as YNFKEQ. This CDR3 comprises 16 residues. The CDR3 DNA reads as TGTGCCAGCAGCCAAGATGGGACAGGGGAGAATTCACCCCTCCACTTT. This sequence encodes CASSQDGTGENSPLHF.

This clonotype was observed at least ten times. The gene calls are TRBV6-4 and TRBJ1-1; tentatively, D is TRBD1 (6 bases). The V and J ends lost 6 bases and 1 base respectively, with 21 bases between them. The germline V gene encodes CDR1 MRHNA and CDR2 SNTAGT. This CDR3 is built from 17 residues. CDR3 residues: CASSHAGTMGENTEAFF. As DNA, the CDR3 is TGTGCCAGCAGCCACGCCGGGACAATGGGGGAGAACACTGAAGCTTTCTTT.

The chain joins TRBV18 to TRBJ1-2; no firm D call. Trimming removed 3 bases from V and 8 bases from J, with 22 bases in between. The CDR3 is made up of 16 amino acids. Germline loops: CDR1 KGHSH, CDR2 LQKENI. CDR3 sequence: CASSPTAVPTDRGYTF. CDR3 sequence (DNA): TGTGCCAGCTCACCTACCGCTGTGCCCACAGATCGGGGCTACACCTTC.

The chain combines TRBV6-1 with TRBJ2-7; 11 bases are a match to TRBD1. From germline, CDR1 is MNHNS and CDR2 SASEGT. The V gene end was trimmed by 8 bases and the J gene end by 5 bases; junction bases not matched to a gene: 14. There are 16 residues in the CDR3. CDR3 sequence (DNA): TGTGCCAGCGAGCTTGAGTCCGGGACAGGGGGTCACGAGCAGTACTTC. This translates into CASELESGTGGHEQYF.

This clonotype was observed at least ten times. The rearrangement uses TRBV5-1 and TRBJ1-1, with D perhaps TRBD1 (5 bases). Germline CDR1 SGHRS, CDR2 YFSETQ. CDR3 length equals 16 residues. The germline V and J ends were trimmed by 3 bases and 2 bases, with 17 bases remaining between them. The CDR3 sequence is CASSYVSGTVNTEAFF. For the CDR3, the DNA is TGCGCCAGCAGCTACGTATCCGGGACGGTTAACACTGAAGCTTTCTTT. The full variable domain, its missing parts supplied by reference TRBV5-1 and TRBJ1-1, is KAGVTQTPRYLIKTRGQQVTLSCSPISGHRSVSWYQQTPGQGLQFLFEYFSETQRNKGNFPGRFSGRQFSNSRSEMNVSTLELGDSALYLCASSYVSGTVNTEAFFGQGTRLTVV.

This clonotype was picked up many times. The V and J genes are TRBV4-2 and TRBJ2-7; perhaps TRBD2 as D (5 bases). The germline V gene has CDR1 LGHNA and CDR2 YNFKEQ. The CDR3 extends over 14 amino acids. The V end was cut by 1 base, the J end by 6 bases, with 13 bases between. CDR3 amino acids: CASSQVGLLGEQYF. Here the CDR3 DNA reads TGTGCCAGCAGCCAAGTCGGACTGCTGGGCGAGCAGTACTTC.

This chain links TRBV20-1 with TRBJ2-5; D may correspond to TRBD1 or TRBD2 (5 bases each). Germline values: CDR1 DFQATT, CDR2 SNEGSKA (reference sequence). This CDR3 has 12 residues. The V gene lost 5 bases and the J gene lost 5 bases, with 12 bases spanning the gap. The CDR3 nucleotides read TGCAGTGCTTACGTTGGGACGGAGACCCAGTACTTC. Its protein product is CSAYVGTETQYF.

The table lists this clonotype with many counts. The CDR3 nucleotides read TGTGCCACCAGCTCCGGGACACCTTGGTGGGGAGCTTTCTTT. It specifies CATSSGTPWWGAFF. This chain uses TRBV15 with TRBJ1-1; D possibly corresponds to TRBD1 (6 bases). The germline CDR1 and CDR2 sequences are LNHNV and YYDKDF (reference sequence). The V end lost 5 bases, the J end lost 10 bases, and 20 bases lay between the germline ends. CDR3 length: 14 amino acids.

In this sample, this clonotype turned up many times. This chain joins TRBV12-3 or TRBV12-4 and TRBJ2-7; 14 positions match TRBD2. V lost 5 bases to trimming and J lost 5 bases; unmatched junction nucleotides: 8. This CDR3 spans 16 amino acids. Written as DNA, the CDR3 is TGTGCCAGCAGTCCGTACGGGACTAGCGGGAGTCACGAGCAGTACTTC. Translation gives CASSPYGTSGSHEQYF.

The sample holds many counts of this clonotype. CDR3: CAISQGPGNTIYF. DNA for the CDR3: TGTGCCATCAGTCAGGGCCCTGGAAACACCATATATTTT. This chain uses TRBV10-3 with TRBJ1-3, with a possible D match to TRBD1 (5 bases). The CDR3 is made up of 13 amino acids. Germline CDR1 is ENHRY and CDR2 is SYGVKD. The V gene lost 5 bases and the J gene lost 2 bases, with 7 bases spanning the gap.